The 13 T cell receptor beta chains below were found in one sample sequenced in a study of T cells in Graves' hyperthyroidism and ophthalmopathy. RNA transcripts gave rise to amplified TCR beta CDR3 regions. TCR CDR3 regions were first amplified by RT-PCR with HTBI primers. TCRdb recomputed calls from the multiplex PCR reads with MiXCR, one row per CDR3 protein. The sample consists of around 540,000 distinct CDR3 sequences, roughly 50% of them appearing once. Input material: peripheral blood or thyroid tissue (not recorded which). The receptors originated from a woman between 18 and 30 years old with Graves' hyperthyroidism.

In regard to this clonotype: Since a much larger clone is just one base distant, this may be a read error. The V gene is TRBV6-2 or TRBV6-3, the J gene TRBJ1-2; 8 bases line up with TRBD1. Looked up from germline, CDR1 is MNHEY and CDR2 is SVGEGT. There are 15 residues in the CDR3. This CDR3 reads CAISYSTGGGDGYTF. CDR3 nucleotide sequence: TGTGCCATCAGTTACTCAACAGGGGGTGGTGATGGCTACACCTTC.

In its sample, this clonotype was seen a few times. CDR3 bases: TGTGCCAGCAGCTCGGGACTAGCGGGAGTGACGGAGACCCAGTACTTC. Protein product: CASSSGLAGVTETQYF. This chain links TRBV7-2 with TRBJ2-5, with 14 bases aligning to TRBD2. The CDR3 extends over 16 amino acids. V lost 4 bases to trimming and J lost 5 bases; unmatched junction nucleotides: 6. CDR1 SGHTA and CDR2 FQGNSA come from the germline V gene.

In its sample, this clonotype was seen many times. This rearrangement joins TRBV24-1 to TRBJ1-1; TRBD1 matches 8 bases. In germline, CDR1 is KGHDR, CDR2 SFDVKD. With 4 bases clipped from V and 7 bases from J, the junction kept 4 bases outside the gene matches. There are 13 residues in the CDR3. CDR3 residues: CATSEPGGGEAFF. Here the CDR3 DNA reads TGTGCCACCAGTGAACCAGGGGGCGGTGAAGCTTTCTTT.

About this clonotype: With a much larger clone just one base away, this may be a read error. The V and J genes are TRBV11-1 and TRBJ1-4, with 7 bases identical to TRBD1. Germline assignment: CDR1 SGHAT and CDR2 FQDESV (reference sequence). The CDR3 spans 13 residues. In nucleotides, the CDR3 is TGTGCCAGCAGCGTAGGAGGGGGCGGGAAACCGTTTTTT. It specifies CASSVGGGGKPFF.

The J gene is TRBJ1-6, the V gene TRBV6-5; D ambiguous. The CDR3 has 15 amino acids. The germline V and J ends were trimmed by 3 bases and 6 bases, with 12 bases remaining between them. CDR1 and CDR2 from the germline V gene are MNHEY and SVGAGI. CDR3 DNA sequence: TGTGCCAGCAGTTATTATGAAGGGAGTAATTCACCCCTCCACTTT. Translated: CASSYYEGSNSPLHF.

As regards this clonotype: This may be a read error: a much more frequent sequence differs by one nucleotide. This chain links TRBV10-3 with TRBJ1-5; D uncertain. The germline V gene encodes CDR1 ENHRY and CDR2 SYGVKD. CDR3 size: 16 residues. Trimming stripped 7 bases from V and 5 bases from J, with 21 bases between. In nucleotides, the CDR3 is TGTGCCATCATACTAGGGCAGACGATTTGGGATCAGCCCCAGCATTTT. Translated, it gives CAIILGQTIWDQPQHF.

This clonotype showed up many times. The chain recombines TRBV6-5 with TRBJ1-2, with 7 positions matching TRBD1. J gave up 8 bases and V 10 bases, and 19 bases lay outside the gene matches. CDR3 length: 15 residues. Germline loops: CDR1 MNHEY, CDR2 SVGAGI. CDR3 in amino acids: CAISAGQLSMSGYTF. For the CDR3, the DNA is TGTGCCATATCAGCGGGACAGCTATCTATGTCGGGCTACACCTTC.

The J gene is TRBJ2-7, the V gene TRBV2; TRBD2 agrees at 7 bases. Germline V gives CDR1 SNHLY, CDR2 FYNNEI. This CDR3 is built from 13 residues. Trimming at V came to 11 bases and at J to 3 bases, leaving 10 bases not matched to a gene. CDR3 sequence (DNA): TGTGCCGCGGGAACCGGGACTATCTACGAGCAGTACTTC. The encoded protein is CAAGTGTIYEQYF.

This clonotype has at least ten counts. The rearrangement joins TRBV7-8 to TRBJ1-6; 9 bases align to TRBD1. The junction had 6 bases not matched to a gene; V was cut back by 5 bases and J by 7 bases. The CDR3 length is 15 residues. The germline V gene encodes CDR1 SGHVS and CDR2 FQNEAQ. The CDR3 region is CASSPLGQGNSPLHF. The CDR3 DNA is TGTGCCAGCAGCCCCCTAGGACAGGGGAATTCACCCCTCCACTTT.

The chain joins TRBV7-6 to TRBJ1-1; D is perhaps TRBD1 (5 bases). Germline loops: CDR1 SGHVS, CDR2 FNYEAQ. V dropped 3 bases and J dropped 7 bases, with 15 bases sitting between them. This CDR3 has 14 amino acids. This CDR3 is CASSLGGVTVEAFF. In DNA form, the CDR3 reads TGTGCCAGCAGCTTGGGGGGGGTGACAGTTGAAGCTTTCTTT. Together with reference TRBV7-6 and TRBJ1-1, the CDR3 gives the full variable domain: GAGVSQSPRYKVTKRGQDVALRCDPISGHVSLYWYRQALGQGPEFLTYFNYEAQQDKSGLPNDRFSAERPEGSISTLTIQRTEQRDSAMYRCASSLGGVTVEAFFGQGTRLTVV.

The chain is built from TRBV10-3 and TRBJ1-5; 7 bases align to TRBD1. Unmatched junction bases numbered 7, after V lost 7 bases and J lost 1 base. CDR1 is ENHRY and CDR2 is SYGVKD in the germline V gene. The CDR3 contains 15 residues. Here the CDR3 reads CAINSPGQSNQPQHF. The CDR3 DNA reads as TGTGCCATCAACTCACCGGGACAGAGCAATCAGCCCCAGCATTTT.

The CDR3 DNA is TGTGCCACCAAGTTCGGCGGACAACCGAACACCGGGGAGCTGTTTTTT. Amino acid sequence: CATKFGGQPNTGELFF. The V gene is TRBV15, the J gene TRBJ2-2; weak D call: TRBD1 (5 bases). CDR1 and CDR2 (germline): LNHNV, YYDKDF (reference sequence). The CDR3 covers 16 residues. The V gene lost 7 bases and the J gene lost 0 bases, with 15 bases spanning the gap.

The V call is TRBV7-9, the J call TRBJ1-5; D perhaps matches TRBD1 (5 bases). The CDR3 spans 12 residues. CDR1 and CDR2 from the germline V gene are SEHNR and FQNEAQ (reference sequence). Between the trimmed V and J ends, which lost 8 bases and 7 bases, there was a span of 12 bases. CDR3 sequence (DNA): TGTGCCAGCTCACCTCAGGGCCAGCCCCAGCATTTT. Its protein is CASSPQGQPQHF.